The source of this T cell receptor beta chain is a study of T cell changes during pregnancy in multiple sclerosis. Data came from immunoSEQ multiplex PCR; TCRdb stores just in-frame clones and leaves some out. The sample records roughly 100,000 clones, roughly 92% being singletons. CDR3 length: 13 residues. Germline V lookup: CDR1 GTSNPN, CDR2 SVGIG (reference sequence). Between the trimmed V and J ends, which lost 1 base and 1 base, there was a span of 7 bases. The J gene is TRBJ1-1, the V gene TRBV30; D is unresolved. Source: peripheral blood, taken after pregnancy. The clonotype comes from a female donor with multiple sclerosis, enrolled in a pregnancy study. DNA of the CDR3: TGTGCCTGGAGTGCGTCTCCGAACACTGAAGCTTTCTTT. Translated: CAWSASPNTEAFF.